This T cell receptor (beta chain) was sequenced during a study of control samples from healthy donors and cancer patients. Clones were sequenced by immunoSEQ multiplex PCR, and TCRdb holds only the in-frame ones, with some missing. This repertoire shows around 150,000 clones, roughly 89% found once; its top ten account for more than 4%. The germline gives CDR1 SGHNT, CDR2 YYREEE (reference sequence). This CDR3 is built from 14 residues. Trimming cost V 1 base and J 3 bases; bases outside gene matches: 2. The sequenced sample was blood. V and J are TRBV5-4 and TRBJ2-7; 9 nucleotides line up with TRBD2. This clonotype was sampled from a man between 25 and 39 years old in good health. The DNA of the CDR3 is TGTGCCAGCAGCTTGTATAGCGGGGGCTACGAGCAGTACTTC. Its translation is CASSLYSGGYEQYF.